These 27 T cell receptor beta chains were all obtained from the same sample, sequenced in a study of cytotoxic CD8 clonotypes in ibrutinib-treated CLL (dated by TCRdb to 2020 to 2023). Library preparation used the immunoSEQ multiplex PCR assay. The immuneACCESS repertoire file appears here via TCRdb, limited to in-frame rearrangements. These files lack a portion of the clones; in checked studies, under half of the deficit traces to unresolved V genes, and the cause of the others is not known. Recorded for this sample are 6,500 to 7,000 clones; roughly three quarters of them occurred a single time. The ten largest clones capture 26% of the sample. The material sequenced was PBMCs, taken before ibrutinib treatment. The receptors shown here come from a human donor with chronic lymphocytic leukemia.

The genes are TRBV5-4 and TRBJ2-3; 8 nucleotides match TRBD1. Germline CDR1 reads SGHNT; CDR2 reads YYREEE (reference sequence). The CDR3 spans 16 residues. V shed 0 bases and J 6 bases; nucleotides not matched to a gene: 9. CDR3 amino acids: CASSLDTTGVPDTQYF. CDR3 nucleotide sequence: TGTGCCAGCAGCTTGGATACGACAGGGGTTCCGGATACGCAGTATTTT.

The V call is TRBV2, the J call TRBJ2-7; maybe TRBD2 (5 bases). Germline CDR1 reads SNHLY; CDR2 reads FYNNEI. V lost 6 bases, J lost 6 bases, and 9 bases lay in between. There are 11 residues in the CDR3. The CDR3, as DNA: TGTGCCAGCAGGAGGGAACTCGAGCAGTACTTC. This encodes CASRRELEQYF.

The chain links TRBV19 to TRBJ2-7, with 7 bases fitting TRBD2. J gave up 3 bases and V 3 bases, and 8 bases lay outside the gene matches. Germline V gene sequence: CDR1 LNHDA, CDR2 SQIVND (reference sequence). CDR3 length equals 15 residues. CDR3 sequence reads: CASSIGLAALYEQYF. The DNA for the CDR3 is TGTGCCAGTAGTATCGGCCTAGCGGCCCTCTACGAGCAGTACTTC.

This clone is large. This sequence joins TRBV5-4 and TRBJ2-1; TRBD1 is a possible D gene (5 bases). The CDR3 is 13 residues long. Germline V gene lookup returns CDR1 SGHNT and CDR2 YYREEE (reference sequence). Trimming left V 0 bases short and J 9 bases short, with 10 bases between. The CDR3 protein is CASSLVTGGEQFF. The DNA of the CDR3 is TGTGCCAGCAGCTTGGTAACAGGCGGTGAGCAGTTCTTC.

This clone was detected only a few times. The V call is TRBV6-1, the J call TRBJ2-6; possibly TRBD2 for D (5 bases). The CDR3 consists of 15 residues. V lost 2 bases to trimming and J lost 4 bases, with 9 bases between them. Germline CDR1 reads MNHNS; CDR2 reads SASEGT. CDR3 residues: CASSEPGSGANVLTF. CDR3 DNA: TGTGCCAGCAGTGAACCGGGGTCCGGGGCCAACGTCCTGACTTTC.

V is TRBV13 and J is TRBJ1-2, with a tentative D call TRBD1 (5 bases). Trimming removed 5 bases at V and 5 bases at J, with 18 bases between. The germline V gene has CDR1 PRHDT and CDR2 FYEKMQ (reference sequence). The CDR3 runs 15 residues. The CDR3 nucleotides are TGTGCCAGCAGCCACGGGGGAGGTGCATGGTATGGCTACACCTTC. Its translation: CASSHGGGAWYGYTF.

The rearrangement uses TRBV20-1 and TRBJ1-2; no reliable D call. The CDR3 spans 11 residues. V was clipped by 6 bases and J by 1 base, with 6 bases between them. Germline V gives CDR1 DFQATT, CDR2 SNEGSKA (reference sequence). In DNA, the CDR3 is TGCAGTGCCAAAAATAACTATGGCTACACCTTC. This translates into CSAKNNYGYTF.

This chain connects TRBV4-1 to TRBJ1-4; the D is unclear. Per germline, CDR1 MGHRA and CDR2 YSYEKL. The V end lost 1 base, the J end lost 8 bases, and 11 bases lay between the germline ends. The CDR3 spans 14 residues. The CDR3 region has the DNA TGCGCCAGCAGCCAAGGGCCTACAGAGGAAAAACTGTTTTTT. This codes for CASSQGPTEEKLFF.

CDR3 coding DNA: TGTGCCAGCTCACCAAGTCGCCAGGGGGGCGAAAAACTGTTTTTT. Translation: CASSPSRQGGEKLFF. The V gene is TRBV18, the J gene TRBJ1-4, with TRBD1 matching over 7 bases. The CDR3 extends over 15 amino acids. In germline, CDR1 is KGHSH, CDR2 LQKENI. J lost 8 bases, V lost 2 bases, and 8 bases had no gene match.

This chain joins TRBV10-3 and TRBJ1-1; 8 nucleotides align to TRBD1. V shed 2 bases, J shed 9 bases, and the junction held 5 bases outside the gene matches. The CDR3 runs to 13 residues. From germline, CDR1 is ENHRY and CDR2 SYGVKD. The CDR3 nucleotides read TGTGCCATCAGTGAGGACAGGGGAGGTAAAGCTTTCTTT. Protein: CAISEDRGGKAFF.

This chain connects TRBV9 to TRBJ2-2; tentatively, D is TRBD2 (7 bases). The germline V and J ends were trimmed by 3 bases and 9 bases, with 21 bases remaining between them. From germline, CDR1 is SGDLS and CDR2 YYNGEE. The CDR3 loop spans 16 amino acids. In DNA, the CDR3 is TGTGCCAGCAGCGCTCTAGCGGAGGGGGGTCTTAGGGAGCTGTTTTTT. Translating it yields CASSALAEGGLRELFF.

The CDR3 loop reads CASSLRPPPASSGNTIYF. DNA of the CDR3: TGTGCCAGCAGCTTAAGACCCCCACCTGCATCCTCTGGAAACACCATATATTTT. This chain links TRBV7-3 with TRBJ1-3, with D unresolved. Trimming removed 1 base from V and 0 bases from J, with 16 bases in between. The CDR3 length is 18 residues. Germline V gives CDR1 SGHTA, CDR2 FQGTGA. The variable domain in full, with the rest retrieved from reference TRBV7-3 and TRBJ1-3, is GAGVSQTPSNKVTEKGKYVELRCDPISGHTALYWYRQSLGQGPEFLIYFQGTGAADDSGLPNDRFFAVRPEGSVSTLKIQRTERGDSAVYLCASSLRPPPASSGNTIYFGEGSWLTVV.

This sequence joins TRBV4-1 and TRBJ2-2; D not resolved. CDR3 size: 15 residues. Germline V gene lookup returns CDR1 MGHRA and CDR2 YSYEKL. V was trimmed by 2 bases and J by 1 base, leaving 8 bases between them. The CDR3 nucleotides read TGCGCCAGCAGCCAATACGGGCAGAACACCGGGGAGCTGTTTTTT. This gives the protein CASSQYGQNTGELFF.

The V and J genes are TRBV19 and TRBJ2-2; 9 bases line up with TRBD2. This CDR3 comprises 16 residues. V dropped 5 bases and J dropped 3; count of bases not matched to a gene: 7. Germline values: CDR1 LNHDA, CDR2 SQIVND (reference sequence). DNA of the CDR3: TGTGCCAGTAGTTCGGCGGGGGGGCCGGACACCGGGGAGCTGTTTTTT. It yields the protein CASSSAGGPDTGELFF. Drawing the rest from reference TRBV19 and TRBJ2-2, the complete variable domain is DGGITQSPKYLFRKEGQNVTLSCEQNLNHDAMYWYRQDPGQGLRLIYYSQIVNDFQKGDIAEGYSVSREKKESFPLTVTSAQKNPTAFYLCASSSAGGPDTGELFFGEGSRLTVL.

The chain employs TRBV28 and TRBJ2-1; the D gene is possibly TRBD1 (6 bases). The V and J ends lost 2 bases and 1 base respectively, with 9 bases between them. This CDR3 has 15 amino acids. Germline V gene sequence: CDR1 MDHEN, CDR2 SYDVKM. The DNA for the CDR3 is TGTGCCAGCAGTTTAGTCAGGGGTTCCTACAATGAGCAGTTCTTC. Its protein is CASSLVRGSYNEQFF.

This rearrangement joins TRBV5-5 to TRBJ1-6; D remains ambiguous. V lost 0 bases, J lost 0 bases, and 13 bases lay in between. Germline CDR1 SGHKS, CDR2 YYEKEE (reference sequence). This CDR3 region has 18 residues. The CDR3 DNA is TGTGCCAGCAGCTTGGATCTCCCGGTCCTCTCCTATAATTCACCCCTCCACTTT. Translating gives CASSLDLPVLSYNSPLHF.

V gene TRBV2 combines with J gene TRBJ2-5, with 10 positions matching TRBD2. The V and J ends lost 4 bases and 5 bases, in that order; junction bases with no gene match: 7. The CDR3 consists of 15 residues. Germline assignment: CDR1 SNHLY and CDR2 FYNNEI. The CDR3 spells CASSGVAGGAETQYF. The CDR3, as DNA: TGTGCCAGCAGTGGGGTAGCGGGGGGCGCGGAGACCCAGTACTTC.

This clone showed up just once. The CDR3 loop is CASSLFSDEQFF. For the CDR3, the DNA is TGTGCCAGCAGTTTATTTTCCGATGAGCAGTTCTTC. The chain uses TRBV28 and TRBJ2-1; D remains ambiguous. The germline CDR1 and CDR2 sequences are MDHEN and SYDVKM. The V end was cut by 1 base, the J end by 8 bases, with 6 bases between. The CDR3 is 12 residues long. The full variable domain, with the rest looked up from reference TRBV28 and TRBJ2-1, is DVKVTQSSRYLVKRTGEKVFLECVQDMDHENMFWYRQDPGLGLRLIYFSYDVKMKEKGDIPEGYSVSREKKERFSLILESASTNQTSMYLCASSLFSDEQFFGPGTRLTVL.

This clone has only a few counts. The CDR3 region has the DNA TGTGCCAGCCTCGGGGGGTGGCGCACAGATACGCAGTATTTT. This codes for CASLGGWRTDTQYF. The V call is TRBV7-9, the J call TRBJ2-3; 7 nucleotides agree with TRBD2. CDR1 is SEHNR, CDR2 FQNEAQ, per germline (reference sequence). CDR3 length: 14 residues. V lost 8 bases, J lost 1 base, and 6 bases stayed unmatched.

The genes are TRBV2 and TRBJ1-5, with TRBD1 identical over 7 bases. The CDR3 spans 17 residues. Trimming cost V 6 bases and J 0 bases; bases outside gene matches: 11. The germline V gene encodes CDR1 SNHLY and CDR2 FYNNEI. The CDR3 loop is CASRGDSASYSNQPQHF. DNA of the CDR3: TGTGCCAGCAGAGGGGACAGTGCCTCCTATAGCAATCAGCCCCAGCATTTT.

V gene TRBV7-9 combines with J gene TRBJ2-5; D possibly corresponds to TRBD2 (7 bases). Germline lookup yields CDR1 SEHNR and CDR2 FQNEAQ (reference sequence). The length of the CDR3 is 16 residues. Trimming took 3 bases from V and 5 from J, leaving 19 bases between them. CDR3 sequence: CASSFSGAGAGETQYF. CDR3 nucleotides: TGTGCCAGCAGCTTCTCAGGGGCGGGAGCCGGGGAGACCCAGTACTTC.

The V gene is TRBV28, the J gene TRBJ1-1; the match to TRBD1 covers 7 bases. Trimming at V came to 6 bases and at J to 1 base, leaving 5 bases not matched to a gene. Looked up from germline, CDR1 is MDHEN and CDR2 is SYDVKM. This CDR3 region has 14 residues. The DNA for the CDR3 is TGTGCCAGCAGAAACCAGGGGGGGAACACTGAAGCTTTCTTT. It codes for CASRNQGGNTEAFF.

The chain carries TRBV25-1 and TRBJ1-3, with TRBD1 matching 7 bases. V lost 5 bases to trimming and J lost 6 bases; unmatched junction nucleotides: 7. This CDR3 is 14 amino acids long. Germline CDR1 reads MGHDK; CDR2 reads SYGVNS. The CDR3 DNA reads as TGTGCCAGCAGTAACGCAGGGGGTACAAACACCATATATTTT. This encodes CASSNAGGTNTIYF.

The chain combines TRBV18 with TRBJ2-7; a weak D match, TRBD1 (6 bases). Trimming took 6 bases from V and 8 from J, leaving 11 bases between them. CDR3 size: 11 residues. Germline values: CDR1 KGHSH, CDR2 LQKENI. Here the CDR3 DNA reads TGTGCCAGCTCGTCGACAGGACAGCAGTACTTC. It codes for CASSSTGQQYF.

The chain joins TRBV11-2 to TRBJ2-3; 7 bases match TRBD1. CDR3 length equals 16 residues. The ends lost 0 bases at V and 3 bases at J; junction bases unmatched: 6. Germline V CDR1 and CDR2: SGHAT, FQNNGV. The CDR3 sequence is CASSLDGAGGTDTQYF. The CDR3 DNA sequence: TGTGCCAGCAGCTTAGATGGGGCAGGGGGTACAGATACGCAGTATTTT.

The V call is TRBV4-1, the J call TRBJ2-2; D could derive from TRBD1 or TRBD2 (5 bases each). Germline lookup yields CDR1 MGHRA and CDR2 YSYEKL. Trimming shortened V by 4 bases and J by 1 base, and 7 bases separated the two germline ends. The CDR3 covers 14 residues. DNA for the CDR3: TGCGCCAGCAGCCTGGGGGAGAACACCGGGGAGCTGTTTTTT. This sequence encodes CASSLGENTGELFF.

The CDR3: CASSPPVGQPQHF. The CDR3 DNA sequence: TGTGCCAGCTCACCACCGGTTGGTCAGCCCCAGCATTTT. J is TRBJ1-5 and V is TRBV18; D call uncertain. With 0 bases removed from V and 6 bases from J, the gap between germline ends came to 6 bases. Germline loops: CDR1 KGHSH, CDR2 LQKENI. The CDR3 contains 13 residues.